This T cell receptor (beta chain) was sequenced in a study of cytomegalovirus exposure and HLA in healthy donors (dated by TCRdb to the late 2010s). Regarding the complete study: An earlier analysis of some 620 of the donors reported 276 Gb of sequence data and 117 million unique TCR beta sequences obtained from roughly 170 million T cells. About 280 gigabases of sequencing data and approximately 85 million unique TCR sequences were included in an early release covering around 600 HLA-typed donors. Of the roughly 390 genotyped donors, over 65% fell in the genetic ancestry cluster associated with self-reported Caucasian donors. The study aimed to test whether cataloging public T cell receptors could reveal signatures of past pathogen exposure. The T cell repertoires of some 670 subjects were profiled by immunosequencing and related to cytomegalovirus serostatus. Along with the roughly 670-subject first cohort, a separate validation cohort of over 90 different subjects was used. To predict cytomegalovirus infection status, the study combined high-throughput TCR immunosequencing, statistical association of individual TCRs with disease status, and machine learning. To study patterns of TCR occurrence, a later analysis re-analyzed previously published TCR beta repertoires from just over 650 donors and added high-resolution HLA genotyping. The later analysis used no new phenotypic data to find candidate immune exposures, relying instead on TCR beta sequences and their occurrence across donors. An earlier analysis of about 620 of the donors applied high-throughput TCR beta sequencing to assess whether each TCR beta V gene segment acted as functional or pseudogenic. Donor age, sex, ethnicity and CMV serostatus were compiled together with the repertoire data. A later genetic analysis used genome-wide SNP genotypes for about 65% of the roughly 700 donors, treating that subset as a discovery cohort. Every discovery cohort repertoire had been produced on one sequencing platform. HLA typing included class I and class II loci at four-digit resolution. Typing coverage varied by locus: roughly 620-640 donors for A, B, C, DRB1 and DQB1; 522 for DQA1; about 600 for DPA1; about 450 for DPB1. Four to six DR-DQ haplotypes were handled as single units for association and clustering, since linkage in the cohort was strong. On average, roughly 250,000 unique TCR beta nucleotide sequences were sequenced per donor among several hundred genotyped donors of the cohort, with roughly 18% of those sequences being non-productive. What the authors observed across the whole study: In the study, some 180 TCR beta chains were listed as associated with cytomegalovirus. Linkage disequilibrium might explain the correlated functional status among segregating V segments, but an unknown experimental factor could not be ruled out. In a later analysis, TCR association rates were found to vary across HLA loci, with the most associated TCRs seen for DRB1 alleles and the fewest for HLA-C alleles. While some public TCRs were present in many individuals, most TCR sequences turned up only very rarely across donors. Roughly uniform sequencing depth across donors was assumed in presence/absence analyses, although this assumption may not hold. CMV serostatus was the only immune exposure information available for the cohort. Because counts were too low, 15 to 20 rarely observed V segments, including chromosome 9 orphons, were excluded from the earlier analysis of roughly 580 of the donors. Specific HLA alleles were associated with roughly 16,000 TCR beta sequences at a false discovery rate of 0.05 in a later analysis. According to the authors, the approach could potentially be generalized to other disease states and immunological phenotypes. The cohort was sequenced for TCR beta chains only, and without alpha or paired-chain data the features that could be detected were limited. A further reported finding was that TCR beta sequences accurately predicted the HLA-A and HLA-B alleles for most subjects in the first cohort. When HLA alleles, especially DR and DQ, strongly co-occurred, attributing TCR associations to individual alleles was difficult. According to a later analysis, most CMV-associated TCR beta chains appeared to be HLA-restricted, and the HLA associations seemed to be driven largely by CMV exposure. Several of the top co-occurrence clusters appeared to be linked to parvovirus B19, influenza, CMV and Epstein-Barr virus, according to a later analysis. In an earlier analysis of some 500 of the donors, most TCR beta V segments appeared in productive rearrangements about 87% or about 30% of the time, broadly matching IMGT annotations. A group of highly shared sequence variants was considered likely to be a technical artifact of the sequencing pipeline. The classifier was reported to diagnose cytomegalovirus status with high specificity and sensitivity in both the original and validation cohorts. In a later analysis, HLA-associated TCR beta chains showed more clonal expansion and lower generation probabilities than non-associated chains that were equally common. V-gene and J-gene trimming of TCR beta chains was associated with a missense DCLRE1C variant in a later genetic analysis, and the association was replicated in an independent cohort. According to a later genetic analysis, donors in an Asian-associated ancestry cluster had fewer N-insertions in productive TCRs than the approximately 650-donor mean. Because some donors lacked HLA typing at each locus, the association tests relied only on the typed subset. In vitro tests confirmed that a few of the cytomegalovirus-associated TCR beta chains recognize cytomegalovirus antigens.

Library method: the immunoSEQ multiplex PCR assay. For the multiplex PCR, a mixture combining 60 forward primers for TCR Vbeta segments and 13 reverse primers for TCR Jbeta segments was used. The CDR3 region of rearranged TCR beta genes was amplified from genomic DNA by a multiplex PCR assay. The Illumina HiSeq System was used to sequence the amplified TCR beta libraries as 87-base-pair reads. Per the source publication's procedure: A later analysis counted tens of millions of unique TCR beta chains across the 600 to 850 repertoires, and around 9.9 million of these chains were shared by at least two donors. Raw reads were error-corrected and collapsed into unique sequences by a nearest-neighbor algorithm in which closely related sequences were merged to remove PCR and sequencing errors. To assign V, D and J gene segments, CDR3 sequences were aligned to IMGT reference sequences. For a sequence to be retained, a match of at least six nucleotides to both a V gene segment and a J gene segment was required. Rearrangements were classified as productive when the CDR3 lacked stop codons and remained in frame with V and J, and all other rearrangements were classified as non-productive. CDR3 was defined according to IMGT convention as the region running from the second conserved V-encoded cysteine to the conserved J-encoded phenylalanine. The earlier analysis of 550 to 650 of the donors excluded any sequence lacking an unambiguous match to a single V gene segment. An earlier analysis of several hundred of the donors called V segments functional above 56.7% productive rearrangements and segregating when the between-donor standard deviation exceeded 5%. A statistical classification framework was developed to diagnose cytomegalovirus status using the catalog of TCR beta chain sequences. In a later analysis, V and J genes were assigned by comparing TCR nucleotide sequences against IMGT/GENE-DB human TR gene sequences. A later analysis assigned CDR3 sequences and most-parsimonious VDJ recombination scenarios with the TCRdist pipeline. In a later analysis, each TCR beta chain was defined by its CDR3 amino acid sequence together with its V-gene family, and reads without a unique V-gene family were excluded. A later analysis removed 592 highly shared, low-generation-probability nucleotide sequences to deal with suspected cross-contamination and a sequencing artifact. A later analysis calculated a clonal expansion index for each public chain from normalized within-repertoire ranks of inferred template counts. In a later analysis, generation probabilities were computed with a VDJ recombination model fitted to out-of-frame rearrangements, and the resulting probabilities were checked against IGoR. A later analysis scored TCR-TCR, TCR-HLA and TCR-CMV co-occurrence with hypergeometric tests, applying a repertoire-size bias correction to TCR pairs. In a later analysis, false discovery rates were estimated by permuting HLA or CMV assignments 20 times. In a later analysis, co-occurring TCRs were grouped using DBSCAN, with TCRdist sequence similarity added in when clustering inside HLA-allele-positive subsets. For co-occurrence clustering, repertoires with fewer than 30,000 or more than 120,000 public chains were excluded, along with about five repertoires with anomalous nucleotide sharing. TCRdb took this table from immuneACCESS and kept in-frame rearrangements with V and J called. Such tables lack part of the clones; where checked against another copy, unresolved V genes explain under half of the gap, and the rest is unexplained. V and J calls and clone size are as listed in that table; D and trimming were resolved from the DNA. Counted in this sample were approximately 120,000 clones; around 85% of them appeared once. The ten largest make up about 6.7% of the sample.

With respect to this clone: Its antigen specificity is not known. No base qualities exist here, and no much larger clone lies one base off it.

The cohort comprised more than 550 healthy bone marrow donors. Cohort members were all nominally healthy when sampled, although unrecorded immune exposures were likely present. The donor tested CMV seropositive, placing the donor among the approximately 310 seropositive members of the cohort. A peripheral blood sample was collected from each donor, and TCR beta sequencing was performed on peripheral blood mononuclear cells. Genomic DNA was extracted from the blood cell samples with the Qiagen DNeasy Blood Extraction Kit. The sequenced material came from PBMCs. This receptor was taken from a woman aged 30 to 39 in good health and CMV-seropositive.

The CDR3 here reads CASSDSAGIYGYTF. The DNA reads as follows: TGTGCCAGCAGTGATTCAGCAGGGATTTATGGCTACACCTTC. The sequence joins TRBV2 to TRBJ1-2; a tentative D match to TRBD1 spans 5 bases. Cut back by 3 bases and 5 bases, the V and J ends lie 13 bases apart. Spanning cysteine to phenylalanine, the CDR3 consists of 14 amino acids. Only the CDR3 part of the read is kept: 42 bases, read in frame from the first base. Sequences SNHLY (CDR1) and FYNNEI (CDR2) are obtained from the germline V gene.